The 28 T cell receptor beta chains listed next were all sequenced from one sample in a study of blood T cell repertoires in COVID-19. Profiling relied on immunoSEQ multiplex PCR, and the TCRdb table lists in-frame clones only, not all of them. Among more than 300,000 clones, 88% were seen once, and the ten largest hold 6% to 8.5%. The sample taken for sequencing was peripheral blood. Receptors were obtained from a woman in her 70s with COVID-19, enrolled during active disease.

This clone was seen once. This sequence joins TRBV6-1 and TRBJ1-6; TRBD1 matches at 7 bases. This CDR3 region has 17 residues. Germline CDR1 and CDR2: MNHNS and SASEGT. V lost 4 bases, J lost 5 bases, and 11 bases stayed unmatched. The CDR3: CASSGRLPGQNNSPLHF. The CDR3 coding sequence is TGTGCCAGCAGTGGAAGGTTACCGGGACAGAATAATTCACCCCTCCACTTT.

The chain is built from TRBV18 and TRBJ1-5; 7 bases are a match to TRBD1. CDR1 and CDR2 from the germline V gene are KGHSH and LQKENI. The CDR3 is 15 amino acids. V was pared by 4 bases and J by 1 base, with 4 bases of the junction left unmatched. CDR3 in DNA: TGTGCCAGCTCACGGGAACAGGGGAGCAATCAGCCCCAGCATTTT. The encoded protein is CASSREQGSNQPQHF. The full variable domain, in which reference TRBV18 and TRBJ1-5 provide the parts outside the CDR3, is NAGVMQNPRHLVRRRGQEARLRCSPMKGHSHVYWYRQLPEEGLKFMVYLQKENIIDESGMPKERFSAEFPKEGPSILRIQQVVRGDSAAYFCASSREQGSNQPQHFGDGTRLSIL.

The V call is TRBV7-2, the J call TRBJ1-6; tentatively, D is TRBD1 (5 bases). Trimming left V 2 bases short and J 3 bases short, with 8 bases between. Germline V gene data show CDR1 as SGHTA and CDR2 as FQGNSA. This CDR3 is built from 15 residues. In nucleotides, the CDR3 is TGTGCCAGCAGCTTATCGGGGGTCTATAATTCACCCCTCCACTTT. Its translation: CASSLSGVYNSPLHF.

On this clone: The sample has other DNA sequences that encode this CDR3 too. The chain uses TRBV27 and TRBJ1-2, with TRBD1 as a possible D gene (5 bases). Germline V gene data show CDR1 as MNHEY and CDR2 as SMNVEV (reference sequence). CDR3 size: 13 residues. V lost 3 bases, J lost 4 bases, and 9 bases lay in between. The CDR3 coding sequence is TGTGCCAGCAGTTTGGGGGGAACCTATGGCTACACCTTC. This translates into CASSLGGTYGYTF.

The chain uses TRBV2 and TRBJ1-1; D remains unclear. Trimming removed 6 bases at V and 0 bases at J, with 8 bases between. Germline V gene sequence: CDR1 SNHLY, CDR2 FYNNEI. The CDR3 is 13 residues long. CDR3 sequence reads: CASRVQLNTEAFF. CDR3 DNA sequence: TGTGCCAGCAGGGTTCAGTTGAACACTGAAGCTTTCTTT.

V and J are TRBV10-1 and TRBJ2-3; TRBD1 might be the D (5 bases). Germline CDR1 and CDR2: WNHNN and SYGVQD (reference sequence). Between the trimmed V and J ends, which lost 0 bases and 4 bases, there was a span of 8 bases. The CDR3 runs to 14 residues. Written as DNA, the CDR3 is TGCGCCAGCAGTGAGTCTAGGGGCGCAGATACGCAGTATTTT. It codes for CASSESRGADTQYF.

The rearrangement joins TRBV6-4 to TRBJ2-2, with D unclear. The germline CDR1 and CDR2 sequences are MRHNA and SNTAGT. The ends were cut back, 8 bases at V and 7 bases at J, with 5 bases in the middle. This CDR3 comprises 10 residues. CDR3 amino acids: CASEVGELFF. As DNA, the CDR3 is TGTGCCAGCGAGGTCGGGGAGCTGTTTTTT.

The chain links TRBV4-2 to TRBJ1-3; unclear D gene. V dropped 4 bases and J dropped 0 bases, with 4 bases sitting between them. In germline, CDR1 is LGHNA, CDR2 YNFKEQ. The CDR3 sequence is 13 residues long. DNA of the CDR3: TGTGCCAGCAGCCGCGGCTCTGGAAACACCATATATTTT. Protein: CASSRGSGNTIYF.

This sequence joins TRBV9 and TRBJ1-5, with a weak D call TRBD1 (6 bases). Trimming removed 1 base at V and 0 bases at J, with 14 bases between. The CDR3 totals 17 residues. Germline CDR1 reads SGDLS; CDR2 reads YYNGEE. The CDR3 DNA reads as TGTGCCAGCAGCGTAAAGGGGGGGCCCGATAGCAATCAGCCCCAGCATTTT. This sequence encodes CASSVKGGPDSNQPQHF.

The gene calls are TRBV5-6 and TRBJ1-6; TRBD1 aligns across 10 bases. V lost 5 bases, J lost 6 bases, and 5 bases stayed unmatched. This CDR3 contains 15 residues. The germline CDR1 and CDR2 sequences are SGHDT and YYEEEE. The CDR3 reads CASRSTGGLNSPLHF. CDR3 DNA sequence: TGTGCCAGCAGGTCGACAGGGGGCCTTAATTCACCCCTCCACTTT.

This chain connects TRBV12-3 or TRBV12-4 to TRBJ1-5; maybe TRBD1 (6 bases). The V end lost 4 bases, the J end lost 5 bases, and 9 bases lay between the germline ends. CDR3 length: 13 amino acids. CDR3 loop: CASSSYRDQPQHF. DNA of the CDR3: TGTGCCAGCAGTTCATACAGGGATCAGCCCCAGCATTTT.

The chain is built from TRBV29-1 and TRBJ2-5; no firm D call. The CDR3 loop spans 14 amino acids. Germline V gene data show CDR1 as SQVTM and CDR2 as ANQGSEA. Deletions cut 0 bases from V and 2 bases from J, with 10 bases between. CDR3 residues: CSVEDGFYQETQYF. CDR3 sequence (DNA): TGCAGCGTTGAAGATGGCTTTTATCAAGAGACCCAGTACTTC. Full variable domain (rest looked up from reference TRBV29-1 and TRBJ2-5): SAVISQKPSRDICQRGTSLTIQCQVDSQVTMMFWYRQQPGQSLTLIATANQGSEATYESGFVIDKFPISRPNLTFSTLTVSNMSPEDSSIYLCSVEDGFYQETQYFGPGTRLLVL.

This CDR3 reads CASGLDRVGNTIYF. The CDR3 DNA is TGTGCTAGTGGTTTGGACAGGGTGGGAAACACCATATATTTT. The J gene is TRBJ1-3, the V gene TRBV12-5; a weak D match, TRBD1 (6 bases). Looked up from germline, CDR1 is LGHNT and CDR2 is FRNRAP. The length of the CDR3 is 14 residues. Trimming removed 1 base at V and 4 bases at J, with 8 bases between.

J is TRBJ1-1 and V is TRBV6-6; D unclear. Germline V lookup: CDR1 MNHNY, CDR2 SVGAGI (reference sequence). This CDR3 comprises 11 residues. The V gene lost 7 bases and the J gene lost 3 bases, with 6 bases spanning the gap. This CDR3 is CASTSYTEAFF. The DNA for the CDR3 is TGTGCCAGCACCTCCTACACTGAAGCTTTCTTT.

The chain links TRBV4-1 to TRBJ1-2, with TRBD1 matching 9 bases. Germline lookup yields CDR1 MGHRA and CDR2 YSYEKL. The CDR3 is 16 residues long. V shed 3 bases, J shed 3 bases, and the junction held 8 bases outside the gene matches. DNA for the CDR3: TGCGCCAGCAGCCAGGGTCCGGGACAGGGTTACTATGGCTACACCTTC. It specifies CASSQGPGQGYYGYTF.

The gene calls are TRBV5-1 and TRBJ2-7; tentative D call: TRBD1 (6 bases). Germline V lookup: CDR1 SGHRS, CDR2 YFSETQ. The CDR3 loop spans 11 amino acids. Trimming left V 5 bases short and J 5 bases short, with 8 bases between. The CDR3 region has the DNA TGCGCCAGCAGTCAGGGGAACGAGCAGTACTTC. Its translation: CASSQGNEQYF.

This chain connects TRBV15 to TRBJ2-7; TRBD2 agrees at 12 bases. Trimming took 5 bases from V and 4 from J; bases not matched to a gene: 9. Germline CDR1 is LNHNV and CDR2 is YYDKDF (reference sequence). This CDR3 has 16 amino acids. The CDR3 reads CATSPTSGGISYEQYF. The DNA of the CDR3 is TGTGCCACCAGCCCGACTAGCGGGGGAATAAGTTACGAGCAGTACTTC.

This chain uses TRBV4-3 with TRBJ1-6; 8 bases align to TRBD1. The germline V gene has CDR1 LGHNA and CDR2 YSLEER. The V gene end was trimmed by 0 bases and the J gene end by 10 bases; junction bases not matched to a gene: 8. The CDR3 runs to 16 residues. The chain's CDR3 is CASSQDRPGGKSPLHF. The CDR3 DNA is TGCGCCAGCAGCCAAGATCGTCCAGGGGGCAAGTCACCCCTCCACTTT.

The V call is TRBV27, the J call TRBJ1-1; D unresolved. Germline CDR1 MNHEY, CDR2 SMNVEV (reference sequence). This CDR3 spans 13 amino acids. Trimming stripped 6 bases from V and 0 bases from J, with 8 bases between. DNA of the CDR3: TGTGCCAGCAGAGCGGGGTTGAACACTGAAGCTTTCTTT. The encoded protein is CASRAGLNTEAFF.

The chain carries TRBV5-1 and TRBJ1-6; 7 bases are a match to TRBD1. The junction had 4 bases not matched to a gene; V was cut back by 0 bases and J by 7 bases. The CDR3 covers 15 residues. Germline V gives CDR1 SGHRS, CDR2 YFSETQ. This chain's CDR3 is CASSLATGSNSPLHF. DNA of the CDR3: TGCGCCAGCAGCTTGGCGACAGGGTCGAATTCACCCCTCCACTTT.

This rearrangement joins TRBV11-1 to TRBJ2-3; 12 nucleotides line up with TRBD1. Germline V CDR1 and CDR2: SGHAT, FQDESV (reference sequence). Trimming removed 5 bases from V and 5 bases from J; junction bases left unmatched: 5. The CDR3 is 15 residues long. The CDR3, as DNA: TGTGCCAGCAGCCCGGGACAGGGGGCCGAAGATACGCAGTATTTT. Translated: CASSPGQGAEDTQYF.

This chain joins TRBV28 and TRBJ1-1; 9 bases are shared with TRBD1. V was clipped by 3 bases and J by 10 bases; unmatched bases: 3. Germline assignment: CDR1 MDHEN and CDR2 SYDVKM. The CDR3 loop spans 12 amino acids. In DNA form, the CDR3 reads TGTGCCAGCAGTTTCGCGGACAGGGGAGCTTTCTTT. This encodes CASSFADRGAFF.

This clone was observed many times. The chain carries TRBV7-2 and TRBJ1-2, with 8 bases identical to TRBD1. The CDR3 is 14 residues long. V lost 1 base to trimming and J lost 7 bases; unmatched junction nucleotides: 5. The germline V gene has CDR1 SGHTA and CDR2 FQGNSA. The CDR3 sequence: CASSLVVGQGGYTF. The CDR3 DNA is TGTGCCAGCAGCTTAGTAGTCGGACAGGGTGGCTACACCTTC.

The chain combines TRBV28 with TRBJ2-2, with D perhaps TRBD1 (5 bases). Per the germline V gene, CDR1 is MDHEN and CDR2 is SYDVKM. Between the trimmed V and J ends, which lost 4 bases and 1 base, there was a span of 7 bases. This CDR3 is built from 14 residues. The CDR3 loop is CASSSGQNTGELFF. For the CDR3, the DNA is TGTGCCAGCAGTTCAGGACAGAACACCGGGGAGCTGTTTTTT.

V is TRBV28 and J is TRBJ1-4; D is unresolved. Germline lookup yields CDR1 MDHEN and CDR2 SYDVKM. The CDR3 extends over 14 amino acids. With 6 bases removed from V and 5 bases from J, the gap between germline ends came to 13 bases. CDR3 sequence reads: CASSPWEENEKLFF. The CDR3 DNA follows: TGTGCCAGCAGCCCCTGGGAGGAGAATGAAAAACTGTTTTTT.

V gene TRBV19 combines with J gene TRBJ1-5, with 8 bases identical to TRBD1. CDR1 is LNHDA and CDR2 is SQIVND in the germline V gene (reference sequence). V was pared by 4 bases and J by 0 bases, with 8 bases of the junction left unmatched. The CDR3 totals 17 residues. The CDR3 loop reads CASSRQGPSYSNQPQHF. In DNA, the CDR3 is TGTGCCAGTAGTAGACAGGGGCCCTCATATAGCAATCAGCCCCAGCATTTT. The variable domain in full, with the rest retrieved from reference TRBV19 and TRBJ1-5, is DGGITQSPKYLFRKEGQNVTLSCEQNLNHDAMYWYRQDPGQGLRLIYYSQIVNDFQKGDIAEGYSVSREKKESFPLTVTSAQKNPTAFYLCASSRQGPSYSNQPQHFGDGTRLSIL.

This clone has just a few counts. This rearrangement joins TRBV30 to TRBJ2-7; TRBD1 is a possible D gene (5 bases). Germline V gene data show CDR1 as GTSNPN and CDR2 as SVGIG (reference sequence). With 0 bases removed from V and 3 bases from J, the gap between germline ends came to 9 bases. The length of the CDR3 is 13 residues. CDR3 sequence reads: CAWSVQTDYEQYF. CDR3 nucleotide sequence: TGTGCCTGGAGTGTACAGACAGACTACGAGCAGTACTTC.

The J gene is TRBJ1-5, the V gene TRBV3-1 (or the pseudogene TRBV3-2); D not resolved. CDR3 length: 15 amino acids. CDR1 LGHDT and CDR2 YNNKEL come from the germline V gene (reference sequence). Deletions cut 3 bases from V and 2 bases from J, with 11 bases between. The CDR3, as DNA: TGTGCCAGCAGCCAGGGTGTAGGAGGCAATCAGCCCCAGCATTTT. Residues: CASSQGVGGNQPQHF.